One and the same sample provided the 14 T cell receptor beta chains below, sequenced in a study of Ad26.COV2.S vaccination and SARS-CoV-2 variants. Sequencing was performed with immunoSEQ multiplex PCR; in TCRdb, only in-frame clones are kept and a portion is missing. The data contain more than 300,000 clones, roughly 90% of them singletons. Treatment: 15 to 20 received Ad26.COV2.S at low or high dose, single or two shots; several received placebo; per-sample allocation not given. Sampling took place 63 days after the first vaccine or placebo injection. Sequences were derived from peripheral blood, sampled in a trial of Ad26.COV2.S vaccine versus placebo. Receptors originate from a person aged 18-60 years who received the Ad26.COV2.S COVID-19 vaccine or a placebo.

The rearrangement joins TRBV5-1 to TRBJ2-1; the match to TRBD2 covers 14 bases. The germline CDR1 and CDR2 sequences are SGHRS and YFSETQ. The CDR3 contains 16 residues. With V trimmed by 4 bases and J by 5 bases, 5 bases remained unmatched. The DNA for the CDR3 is TGCGCCAGCAGCCAGGGACTAGCGGGAGTCCACAATGAGCAGTTCTTC. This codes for CASSQGLAGVHNEQFF.

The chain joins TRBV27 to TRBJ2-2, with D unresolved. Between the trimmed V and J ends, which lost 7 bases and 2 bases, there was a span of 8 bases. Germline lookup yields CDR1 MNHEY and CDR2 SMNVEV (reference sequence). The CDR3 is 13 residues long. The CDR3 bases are TGTGCCAGCAAGACGTATAACACCGGGGAGCTGTTTTTT. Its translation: CASKTYNTGELFF.

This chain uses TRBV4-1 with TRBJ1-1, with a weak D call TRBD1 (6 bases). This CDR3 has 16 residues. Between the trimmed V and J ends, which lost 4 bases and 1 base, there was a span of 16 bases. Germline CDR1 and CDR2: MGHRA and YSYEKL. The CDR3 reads CASSRTGPNPNTEAFF. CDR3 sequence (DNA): TGCGCCAGCAGCCGCACAGGGCCAAACCCGAACACTGAAGCTTTCTTT.

CDR3 in DNA: TGTGCCAGCAACAGGGACAGCCTAAACACCGGGGAGCTGTTTTTT. Translation gives CASNRDSLNTGELFF. The V call is TRBV11-2, the J call TRBJ2-2; 7 bases are shared with TRBD1. Germline values: CDR1 SGHAT, CDR2 FQNNGV. V lost 7 bases to trimming and J lost 2 bases; unmatched junction nucleotides: 7. The CDR3 is 15 amino acids.

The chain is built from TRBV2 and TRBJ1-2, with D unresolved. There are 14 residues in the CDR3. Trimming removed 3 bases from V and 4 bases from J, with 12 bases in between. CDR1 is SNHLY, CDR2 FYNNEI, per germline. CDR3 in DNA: TGTGCCAGCAGTGAGTCTAACCGCCTCTATGGCTACACCTTC. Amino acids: CASSESNRLYGYTF.

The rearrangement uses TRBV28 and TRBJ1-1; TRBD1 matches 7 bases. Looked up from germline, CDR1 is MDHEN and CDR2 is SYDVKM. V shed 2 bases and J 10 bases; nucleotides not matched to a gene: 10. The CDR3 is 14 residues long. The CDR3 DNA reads TGTGCCAGCAGTTTAAATACGGACAGGAGTAGAGCTTTCTTT. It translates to CASSLNTDRSRAFF.

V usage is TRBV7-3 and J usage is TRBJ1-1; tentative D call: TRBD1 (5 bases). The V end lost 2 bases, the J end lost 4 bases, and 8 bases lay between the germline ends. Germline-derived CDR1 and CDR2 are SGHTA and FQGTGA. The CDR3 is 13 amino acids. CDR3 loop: CASSLQGGTEAFF. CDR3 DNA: TGTGCCAGCAGCTTACAGGGAGGCACTGAAGCTTTCTTT.

In DNA, the CDR3 is TGTGCCAGCAGGTGGACGGAAGACACCGGGGAGCTGTTTTTT. Translating it yields CASRWTEDTGELFF. This chain joins TRBV27 and TRBJ2-2; the D is unclear. Trimming took off 6 bases at V and 3 bases at J, with 11 bases between the two ends. Germline loops: CDR1 MNHEY, CDR2 SMNVEV (reference sequence). The CDR3 runs to 14 residues.

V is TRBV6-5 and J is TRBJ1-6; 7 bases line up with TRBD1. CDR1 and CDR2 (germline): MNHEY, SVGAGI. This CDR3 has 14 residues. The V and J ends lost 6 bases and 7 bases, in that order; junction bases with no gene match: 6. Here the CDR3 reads CASRGGTENSPLHF. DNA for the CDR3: TGTGCCAGCAGGGGGGGGACAGAAAATTCACCCCTCCACTTT.

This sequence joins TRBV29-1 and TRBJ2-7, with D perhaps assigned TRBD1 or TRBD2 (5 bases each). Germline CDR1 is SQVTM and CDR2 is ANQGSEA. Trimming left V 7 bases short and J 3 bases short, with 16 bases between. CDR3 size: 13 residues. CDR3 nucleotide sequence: TGCAGCGCCGGAACCGGGACCGGCTACGAGCAGTACTTC. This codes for CSAGTGTGYEQYF.

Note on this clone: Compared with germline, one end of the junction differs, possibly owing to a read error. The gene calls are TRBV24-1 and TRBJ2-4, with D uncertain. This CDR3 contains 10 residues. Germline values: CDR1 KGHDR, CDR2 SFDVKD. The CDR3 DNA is TGTGCCACCAGTGTCGCTCCCCCTGTCTTC. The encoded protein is CATSVAPPVF.

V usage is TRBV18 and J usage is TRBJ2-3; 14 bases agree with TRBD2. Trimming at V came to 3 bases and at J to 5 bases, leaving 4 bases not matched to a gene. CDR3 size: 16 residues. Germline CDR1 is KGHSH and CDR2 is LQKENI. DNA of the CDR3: TGTGCCAGCTCACCGGGACTAGCGGGAGTTGGAGATACGCAGTATTTT. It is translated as CASSPGLAGVGDTQYF.

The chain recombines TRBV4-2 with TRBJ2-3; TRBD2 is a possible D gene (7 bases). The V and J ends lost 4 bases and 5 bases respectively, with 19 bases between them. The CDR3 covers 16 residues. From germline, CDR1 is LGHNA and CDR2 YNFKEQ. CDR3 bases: TGTGCCAGCAGCCCCTTAAGAGGGGGGGCCTTAGATACGCAGTATTTT. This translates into CASSPLRGGALDTQYF.

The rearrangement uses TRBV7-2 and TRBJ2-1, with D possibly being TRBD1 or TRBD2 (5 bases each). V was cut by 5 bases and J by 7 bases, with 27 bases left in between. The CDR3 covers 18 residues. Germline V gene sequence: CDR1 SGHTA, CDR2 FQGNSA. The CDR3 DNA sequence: TGTGCCAGCAGCCTGACGGGGCAAGGGGCTAGCTGGCTGAATGAGCAGTTCTTC. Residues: CASSLTGQGASWLNEQFF. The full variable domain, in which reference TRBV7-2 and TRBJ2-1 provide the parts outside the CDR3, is GAGVSQSPSNKVTEKGKDVELRCDPISGHTALYWYRQSLGQGLEFLIYFQGNSAPDKSGLPSDRFSAERTGGSVSTLTIQRTQQEDSAVYLCASSLTGQGASWLNEQFFGPGTRLTVL.